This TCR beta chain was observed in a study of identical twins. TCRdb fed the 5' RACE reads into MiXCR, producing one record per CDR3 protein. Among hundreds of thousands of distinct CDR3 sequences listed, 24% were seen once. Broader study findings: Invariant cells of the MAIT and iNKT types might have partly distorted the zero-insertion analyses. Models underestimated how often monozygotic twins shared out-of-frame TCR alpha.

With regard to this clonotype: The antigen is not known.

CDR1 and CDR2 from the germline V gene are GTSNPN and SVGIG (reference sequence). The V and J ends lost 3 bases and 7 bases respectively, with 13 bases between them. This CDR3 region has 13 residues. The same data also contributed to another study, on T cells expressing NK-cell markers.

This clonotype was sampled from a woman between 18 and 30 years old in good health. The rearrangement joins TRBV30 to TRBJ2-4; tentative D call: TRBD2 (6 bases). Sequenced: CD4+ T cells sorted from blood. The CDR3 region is CAWSVSEGNIQYF. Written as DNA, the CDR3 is TGTGCCTGGAGCGTCTCGGAGGGTAACATTCAGTACTTC.